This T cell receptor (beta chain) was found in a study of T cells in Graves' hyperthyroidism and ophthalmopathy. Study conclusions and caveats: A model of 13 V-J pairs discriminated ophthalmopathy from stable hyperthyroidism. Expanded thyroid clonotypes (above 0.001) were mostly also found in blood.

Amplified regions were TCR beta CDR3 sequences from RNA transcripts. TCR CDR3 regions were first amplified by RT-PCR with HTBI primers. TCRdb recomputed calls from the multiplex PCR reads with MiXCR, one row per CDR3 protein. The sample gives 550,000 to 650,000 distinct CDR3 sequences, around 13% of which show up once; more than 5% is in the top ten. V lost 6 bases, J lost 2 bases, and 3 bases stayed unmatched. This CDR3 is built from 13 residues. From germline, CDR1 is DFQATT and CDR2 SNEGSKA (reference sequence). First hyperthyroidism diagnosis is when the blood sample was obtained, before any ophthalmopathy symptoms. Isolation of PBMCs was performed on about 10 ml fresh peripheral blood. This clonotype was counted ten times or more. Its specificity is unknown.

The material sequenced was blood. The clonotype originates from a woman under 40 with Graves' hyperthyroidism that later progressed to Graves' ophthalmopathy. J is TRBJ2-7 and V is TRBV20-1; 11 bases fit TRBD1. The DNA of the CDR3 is TGCAGTGCCGGGACAGGGGGTCCCTACGAGCAGTACTTC. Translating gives CSAGTGGPYEQYF.